This TCR beta chain came from a study of monozygotic twins with inflammatory bowel disease. Germline CDR1 is SGHRS and CDR2 is YFSETQ. The CDR3 sequence is 12 residues long. The study's findings and limits: By inverse Simpson index, TCRbeta diversity was lower in IBD patients than in healthy co-twins.

Investigators made cDNA in eight separate reactions per sample. TCRdb reprocessed the 5' RACE reads; each CDR3 protein has one entry and no DNA is given. This listing includes roughly 200,000 distinct CDR3 sequences. As for this clonotype: Its target is unknown.

This TCR was recovered from a human donor with ulcerative colitis or Crohn's disease, or a healthy co-twin of an affected twin (not recorded which). Sequenced input: blood. This sequence joins TRBV5-1 and TRBJ1-2. The CDR3 loop reads CASSLGQGGYTF.